This passage covers 7 T cell receptor beta chains from one sample sequenced in a study of T cell responses to AZD1222 COVID-19 vaccine. Assay: immunoSEQ multiplex PCR; the TCRdb copy retains only in-frame clones and omits some. The sample contains about 110,000 clones, about 91% of which appear only once. Specimen: peripheral blood, collected on day 0 of AZD1222 vaccination. All receptors come from an adult in good health.

This chain uses TRBV18 with TRBJ2-1; 7 nucleotides agree with TRBD2. The trim removed 3 bases at V and 4 bases at J, leaving 6 bases unmatched. CDR3 length: 15 amino acids. Germline values: CDR1 KGHSH, CDR2 LQKENI. The CDR3 sequence: CASSPSLAAYNEQFF. The CDR3 DNA follows: TGTGCCAGCTCACCTAGCCTAGCGGCTTACAATGAGCAGTTCTTC.

This chain joins TRBV7-2 and TRBJ2-7; 13 bases align to TRBD2. Trimming at V came to 7 bases and at J to 7 bases, leaving 10 bases not matched to a gene. This CDR3 is 15 amino acids long. Germline CDR1 reads SGHTA; CDR2 reads FQGNSA. In DNA form, the CDR3 reads TGTGCCAGCACCCCTCAAGGACTAGCGGGGGTTGAGCAGTACTTC. Translation gives CASTPQGLAGVEQYF.

Here the CDR3 reads CASSPDRNYGYTF. CDR3 DNA: TGTGCCAGCAGCCCCGACAGGAACTATGGCTACACCTTC. The chain couples TRBV5-6 to TRBJ1-2; D possibly corresponds to TRBD1 (6 bases). Germline V gives CDR1 SGHDT, CDR2 YYEEEE. The CDR3 totals 13 residues. V was shortened by 4 bases and J by 2 bases, with 9 bases between the two germline ends. The complete variable domain, with remaining parts taken from reference TRBV5-6 and TRBJ1-2, reads DAGVTQSPTHLIKTRGQQVTLRCSPKSGHDTVSWYQQALGQGPQFIFQYYEEEERQRGNFPDRFSGHQFPNYSSELNVNALLLGDSALYLCASSPDRNYGYTFGSGTRLTVV.

The rearrangement uses TRBV5-1 and TRBJ2-7; 9 bases agree with TRBD1. Germline CDR1 SGHRS, CDR2 YFSETQ. This CDR3 region has 16 residues. V lost 0 bases, J lost 5 bases, and 9 bases stayed unmatched. CDR3 in amino acids: CASSLGSGQGFNEQYF. CDR3 coding DNA: TGCGCCAGCAGCTTGGGTTCTGGACAGGGGTTCAACGAGCAGTACTTC.

The rearrangement joins TRBV7-3 to TRBJ2-2; no definite D call. Between the trimmed V and J ends, which lost 7 bases and 0 bases, there was a span of 12 bases. Germline assignment: CDR1 SGHTA and CDR2 FQGTGA. The CDR3 extends over 15 amino acids. The CDR3 loop reads CASTAAGSNTGELFF. In DNA form, the CDR3 reads TGTGCCAGCACCGCCGCAGGATCGAACACCGGGGAGCTGTTTTTT. Combining the CDR3 with reference TRBV7-3 and TRBJ2-2 gives the whole variable domain GAGVSQTPSNKVTEKGKYVELRCDPISGHTALYWYRQSLGQGPEFLIYFQGTGAADDSGLPNDRFFAVRPEGSVSTLKIQRTERGDSAVYLCASTAAGSNTGELFFGEGSRLTVL.

Only one count was recorded for this clone. V and J are TRBV2 and TRBJ1-2; 10 bases match TRBD1. The V and J ends lost 4 bases and 7 bases, in that order; junction bases with no gene match: 6. The CDR3 length is 14 residues. Germline V gene data show CDR1 as SNHLY and CDR2 as FYNNEI. The CDR3 bases are TGTGCCAGCAGTGGACAGGGGGCAGGAGGTGGCTACACCTTC. It is translated as CASSGQGAGGGYTF.

This clone was counted once. V and J are TRBV5-8 and TRBJ2-5; D may match TRBD1 or TRBD2 (6 bases each). CDR3 size: 15 residues. V was shortened by 4 bases and J by 5 bases, with 18 bases between the two germline ends. CDR1 is SGHTS, CDR2 YDEGEE, per germline. DNA of the CDR3: TGTGCCAGCAGCCCCACAGGGACTCCATTGGAGACCCAGTACTTC. Its translation is CASSPTGTPLETQYF.